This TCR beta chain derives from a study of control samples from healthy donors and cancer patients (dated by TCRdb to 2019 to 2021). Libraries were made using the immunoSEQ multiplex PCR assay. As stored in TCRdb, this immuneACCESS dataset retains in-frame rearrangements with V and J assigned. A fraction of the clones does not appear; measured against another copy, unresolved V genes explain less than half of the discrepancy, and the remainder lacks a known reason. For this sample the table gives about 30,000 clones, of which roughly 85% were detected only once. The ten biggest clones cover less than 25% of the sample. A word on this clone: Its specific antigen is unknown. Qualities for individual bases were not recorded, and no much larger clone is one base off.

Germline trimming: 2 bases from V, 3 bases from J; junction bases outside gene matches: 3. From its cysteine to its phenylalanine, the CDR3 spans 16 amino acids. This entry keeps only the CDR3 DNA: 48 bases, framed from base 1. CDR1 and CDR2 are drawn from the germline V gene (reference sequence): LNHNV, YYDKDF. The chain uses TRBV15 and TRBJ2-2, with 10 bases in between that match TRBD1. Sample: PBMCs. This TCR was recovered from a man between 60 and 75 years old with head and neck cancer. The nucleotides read TGTGCCACCAGCAGACTAGACAGGGGGCACACCGGGGAGCTGTTTTTT. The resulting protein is CATSRLDRGHTGELFF. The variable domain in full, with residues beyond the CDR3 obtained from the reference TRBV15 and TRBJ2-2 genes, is DAMVIQNPRYQVTQFGKPVTLSCSQTLNHNVMYWYQQKSSQAPKLLFHYYDKDFNNEADTPDNFQSRRPNTSFCFLDIRSPGLGDTAMYLCATSRLDRGHTGELFFGEGSRLTVL.